This is a list of T cell receptor beta chains from one sample in a study of T cells in Graves' hyperthyroidism and ophthalmopathy. A single record per CDR3 protein comes from TCRdb applying MiXCR to the multiplex PCR reads. The sample lists about 610,000 distinct CDR3 sequences, 46% occurring once. Sequenced: peripheral blood or thyroid tissue (not recorded which). The receptors shown here come from a woman aged 18-29 years with Graves' hyperthyroidism. Each CDR3 is given with its conserved first and last residue. Each record gives: clone size, V gene, J gene, CDR3 protein. The size entry is marked missing in some rows and otherwise reads once, few, many or a size class.

abundance: many; v_gene: TRBV6-2/TRBV6-3; j_gene: TRBJ2-7; CDR3aa: CASSYAGLQHF
abundance: few; v_gene: TRBV29-1; j_gene: TRBJ1-2; CDR3aa: CSFGRDYGYTF
abundance: many; v_gene: TRBV3-1; j_gene: TRBJ1-6; CDR3aa: CASSRGTGDSPLHF
abundance: few; v_gene: TRBV18; j_gene: TRBJ1-6; CDR3aa: CASSPGGQNNSPLHF
abundance: many; v_gene: TRBV2; j_gene: TRBJ2-7; CDR3aa: CASTIRGLSYEQYF
abundance: NA; v_gene: TRBV7-2; j_gene: TRBJ2-3; CDR3aa: CASSLGYGGGDTQYF
abundance: many; v_gene: TRBV29-1; j_gene: TRBJ1-1; CDR3aa: CSVGGDLFGNTEAFF
abundance: many; v_gene: TRBV6-6; j_gene: TRBJ2-7; CDR3aa: CATHGRLAGTYEQYF
abundance: NA; v_gene: TRBV7-2; j_gene: TRBJ2-1; CDR3aa: CASSGRGWGSGNEQFF
abundance: NA; v_gene: TRBV29-1; j_gene: TRBJ1-6; CDR3aa: CSIRPGAINSPLHF
abundance: many; v_gene: TRBV6-6; j_gene: TRBJ1-6; CDR3aa: CASSRPPGQYNSPLHF
abundance: many; v_gene: TRBV12-5; j_gene: TRBJ1-1; CDR3aa: CASGLWGHTEAFF
abundance: once; v_gene: TRBV29-1; j_gene: TRBJ2-7; CDR3aa: CSVELAGGQQYF
abundance: many; v_gene: TRBV7-9; j_gene: TRBJ1-1; CDR3aa: CASSRQGENTEAFF
abundance: NA; v_gene: TRBV29-1; j_gene: TRBJ1-2; CDR3aa: CSVYYQGRYYGYTF
abundance: NA; v_gene: TRBV2; j_gene: TRBJ2-5; CDR3aa: CALTSLAGASETQYF
abundance: once; v_gene: TRBV11-1; j_gene: NA; CDR3aa: CASSLETSGTNNEQFF
abundance: NA; v_gene: TRBV20-1; j_gene: TRBJ2-3; CDR3aa: CSARDQRDHRADTQYF
abundance: few; v_gene: TRBV7-9; j_gene: TRBJ1-5; CDR3aa: CASSPGQGQPQHF
abundance: NA; v_gene: TRBV6-2/TRBV6-3; j_gene: TRBJ2-5; CDR3aa: CASSWHSGHLYQETQYF
abundance: NA; v_gene: TRBV6-5; j_gene: TRBJ2-7; CDR3aa: CASSWTTGWIEQYF
abundance: many; v_gene: TRBV27; j_gene: TRBJ1-2; CDR3aa: CASSLVPGDGYTF
abundance: NA; v_gene: TRBV3-1; j_gene: TRBJ2-2; CDR3aa: CASSQGTRGVGELFF
abundance: NA; v_gene: TRBV12-3/TRBV12-4; j_gene: TRBJ1-4; CDR3aa: CASSRTSGASFNEKLFF
abundance: NA; v_gene: TRBV12-3/TRBV12-4; j_gene: TRBJ1-5; CDR3aa: CASSFEGNNQPQHF
abundance: few; v_gene: TRBV15; j_gene: TRBJ2-7; CDR3aa: CATSSPWLAGEPNEQYF
abundance: NA; v_gene: TRBV7-3; j_gene: TRBJ2-5; CDR3aa: CASSASGGRDETQYF
abundance: many; v_gene: TRBV11-2; j_gene: TRBJ1-1; CDR3aa: CASSEWNTEAFF
abundance: many; v_gene: TRBV6-6; j_gene: TRBJ2-7; CDR3aa: CASSTPDRSYEQYF
abundance: many; v_gene: TRBV7-3; j_gene: TRBJ2-7; CDR3aa: CASSLRATGGGGAYEQYF
abundance: many; v_gene: TRBV4-1; j_gene: TRBJ1-4; CDR3aa: CASSQGRGQANEKLFF
abundance: once; v_gene: TRBV29-1; j_gene: TRBJ1-5; CDR3aa: CSVEDMGGQPQHF
abundance: many; v_gene: TRBV19; j_gene: TRBJ1-1; CDR3aa: CASRARQMNTEAFF
abundance: NA; v_gene: TRBV12-3/TRBV12-4; j_gene: TRBJ2-2; CDR3aa: CASSLAGQLFF
abundance: NA; v_gene: TRBV12-3/TRBV12-4; j_gene: TRBJ2-5; CDR3aa: CASSFAVTDTQYF
abundance: many; v_gene: TRBV4-2; j_gene: TRBJ1-2; CDR3aa: CASSRGQGGNYGYTF
abundance: many; v_gene: TRBV19; j_gene: TRBJ1-5; CDR3aa: CASSMESNQPQHF
abundance: many; v_gene: TRBV11-2; j_gene: TRBJ1-1; CDR3aa: CASSRTGMMNTEAFF
abundance: many; v_gene: TRBV2; j_gene: TRBJ2-1; CDR3aa: CASGGEQFF
abundance: NA; v_gene: TRBV6-1; j_gene: TRBJ2-7; CDR3aa: CASTLGLVSYEQYF
abundance: many; v_gene: TRBV6-6; j_gene: TRBJ1-1; CDR3aa: CASKRGMGGDTEAFF
abundance: many; v_gene: TRBV4-1; j_gene: TRBJ1-2; CDR3aa: CASSQGGGRGRNYGYTF
abundance: many; v_gene: TRBV13; j_gene: TRBJ2-5; CDR3aa: CASSPIRTDLETQYF
abundance: NA; v_gene: TRBV29-1; j_gene: TRBJ2-1; CDR3aa: CSASDRGFDEQFF
abundance: NA; v_gene: TRBV7-8; j_gene: TRBJ2-5; CDR3aa: CASSTRDAIQETQYF
abundance: many; v_gene: TRBV10-3; j_gene: TRBJ1-4; CDR3aa: CAISDLAPGRGEKLFF
abundance: NA; v_gene: TRBV7-2; j_gene: TRBJ1-3; CDR3aa: CASSLAQGGSGNTIYF
abundance: NA; v_gene: TRBV9; j_gene: TRBJ2-7; CDR3aa: CASSSGTGSPYEQYF
abundance: many; v_gene: TRBV29-1; j_gene: TRBJ1-5; CDR3aa: CSVADNSNQPQHF